This passage covers 2 T cell receptor beta chains from one sample sequenced in a study of blood T cell repertoires in COVID-19. Profiled with immunoSEQ multiplex PCR; TCRdb holds only in-frame clones, not every one. The sample shows 210,000 or so clones, around 90% of them seen only once. Sequenced material: peripheral blood. These receptors originate from a man in his forties or fifties with acute or convalescent COVID-19.

The rearrangement uses TRBV5-1 and TRBJ2-1; 7 bases are a match to TRBD2. CDR3 size: 13 residues. V lost 4 bases, J lost 12 bases, and 10 bases stayed unmatched. From germline, CDR1 is SGHRS and CDR2 YFSETQ. The chain's CDR3 is CASSPPAGRGQFF. The CDR3 DNA sequence: TGCGCCAGCAGCCCTCCTGCGGGGAGGGGGCAGTTCTTC.

V is TRBV7-9 and J is TRBJ2-3; a possible D gene is TRBD2 (6 bases). Per the germline V gene, CDR1 is SEHNR and CDR2 is FQNEAQ (reference sequence). V was trimmed by 1 base and J by 4 bases, leaving 9 bases between them. The CDR3 contains 14 residues. The CDR3 nucleotides read TGTGCCAGCAGCTTAGTGGGGGAGGCAGATACGCAGTATTTT. Translation: CASSLVGEADTQYF.